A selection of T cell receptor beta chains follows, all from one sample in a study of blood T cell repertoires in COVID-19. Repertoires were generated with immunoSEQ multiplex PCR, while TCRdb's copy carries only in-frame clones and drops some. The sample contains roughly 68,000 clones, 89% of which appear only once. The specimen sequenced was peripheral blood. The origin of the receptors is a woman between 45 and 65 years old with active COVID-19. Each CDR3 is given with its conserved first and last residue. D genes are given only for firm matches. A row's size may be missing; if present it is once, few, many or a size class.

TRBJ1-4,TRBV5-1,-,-,TGCGCCAGCAGCCCCGGGGCAACTAATGAAAAACTGTTTTTT,CASSPGATNEKLFF
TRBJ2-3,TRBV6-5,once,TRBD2,TGTGCCAGCAGTTACAGAACTAGCGGGAGGACAGATACGCAGTATTTT,CASSYRTSGRTDTQYF
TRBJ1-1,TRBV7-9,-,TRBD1,TGTGCCAGCAGCAAACAGGGGGCCACTGAAGCTTTCTTT,CASSKQGATEAFF
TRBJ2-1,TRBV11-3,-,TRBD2,TGTGCCAGCAGCTTAACCCTGACTAGCGGGGCGGGGGAGCAGTTCTTC,CASSLTLTSGAGEQFF
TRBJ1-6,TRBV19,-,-,TGTGCCAGTACCACGACGGACTACTCCTATAATTCACCCCTCCACTTT,CASTTTDYSYNSPLHF
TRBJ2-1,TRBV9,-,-,TGTGCCAGCAGCGCGCTGGGACTCCCCAATGAGCAGTTCTTC,CASSALGLPNEQFF
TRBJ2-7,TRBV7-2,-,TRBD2,TGTGCCAGCAGCTCCTCCGCTCGCGGGAGCAAAACGGGGGAGCAGTACTTC,CASSSSARGSKTGEQYF
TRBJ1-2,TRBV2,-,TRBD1,TGTGCCAGCAGGGGACTACAGGGGGCTGGGTATGGCTACACCTTC,CASRGLQGAGYGYTF
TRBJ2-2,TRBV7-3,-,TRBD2,TGTGCCAGCAGCCCAGGACTAGCGGGAACCGGGGAGCTGTTTTTT,CASSPGLAGTGELFF
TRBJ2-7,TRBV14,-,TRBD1,TGTGCCAGCAGCCAAGCAATGGACAGGGGGCGCAGGGAGCAGTACTTC,CASSQAMDRGRREQYF
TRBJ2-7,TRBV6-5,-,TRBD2,TGTGCCAGCAGTAGCGGGGTGATGGAGCAGTACTTC,CASSSGVMEQYF
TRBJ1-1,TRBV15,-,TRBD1,TGTGCCACCAGCAAAGACAGGGTCGCCATGAACACTGAAGCTTTCTTT,CATSKDRVAMNTEAFF
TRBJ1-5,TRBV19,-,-,TGTGCCAGTATCGAGGTGGCGGGCAATCAGCCCCAGCATTTT,CASIEVAGNQPQHF
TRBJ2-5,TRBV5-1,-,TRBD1,TGCGCCAGCAGCCTAGGGGGCAGGTTAGGAGGAGAGACCCAGTACTTC,CASSLGGRLGGETQYF
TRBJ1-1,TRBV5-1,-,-,TGCGCCAGCAGCCGGGACACCCGGAACACTGAAGCTTTCTTT,CASSRDTRNTEAFF
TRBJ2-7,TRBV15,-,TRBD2,TGTGCCACCAGCAGAGATCTCGCGGGAGGGCCGTCCGAGCAGTACTTC,CATSRDLAGGPSEQYF
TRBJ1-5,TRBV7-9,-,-,TGTGCCAGCAGCTCGTCGGGGAATCAGCCCCAGCATTTT,CASSSSGNQPQHF